This T cell receptor (beta chain) derives from a study of CD4 T cells in relation to SARS-CoV-2 and coronaviruses. The table came from immunoSEQ multiplex PCR; TCRdb's copy has only in-frame clones and leaves some out. Here the sample spans 25,000 or so clones, just over 75% being singletons. With 4 bases clipped from V and 7 bases from J, the junction kept 11 bases outside the gene matches. Germline CDR1 reads SGHRS; CDR2 reads YFSETQ. The CDR3 sequence is 15 residues long. Unexposed donor CD4+ T cells date from about 2011-2018, before the COVID-19 pandemic. The cells were cultured for about ten days before CD4+ T cells were isolated. With regard to this clone: The antigen is undetermined.

The chain joins TRBV5-1 to TRBJ2-7; 10 bases align to TRBD2. The receptor's source is a human donor in good health. Sequencing used CD4+ T cells from PBMCs, cultured in vitro. This chain's CDR3 is CASSGQAGGPGEQYF. In nucleotides, the CDR3 is TGCGCCAGCAGCGGTCAAGCGGGAGGGCCAGGAGAGCAGTACTTC.